This TCR beta chain comes out of a study of T cells after yellow fever vaccination. Study-wide results and caveats: Repertoires obtained by FACS sorting could include abundant clonotypes that entered as contaminants from the bulk population.

This clonotype turned up a few times. Its antigen is undetermined. 5'RACE template switching generated TCR cDNA, adding a universal primer site and UMIs. TCRdb recomputed calls from the 5' RACE reads with MiXCR, one row per CDR3 protein. The table includes about 500,000 distinct CDR3 sequences, about 17% detected once. This TCR came from a man aged 18 to 30 who received the YFV17D yellow fever vaccine. The sequenced sample was PBMCs, obtained around 5 days after the first yellow fever vaccination.

In nucleotides, the CDR3 is TGCGCCAGCACCCCGGGGGGGGCTTGGAACACTGAAGCTTTCTTT. Its translation: CASTPGGAWNTEAFF. The chain combines TRBV5-1 with TRBJ1-1; a possible D gene is TRBD1 (6 bases). The CDR3 length is 15 residues. V was clipped by 6 bases and J by 1 base, with 16 bases between them. The germline V gene encodes CDR1 SGHRS and CDR2 YFSETQ.